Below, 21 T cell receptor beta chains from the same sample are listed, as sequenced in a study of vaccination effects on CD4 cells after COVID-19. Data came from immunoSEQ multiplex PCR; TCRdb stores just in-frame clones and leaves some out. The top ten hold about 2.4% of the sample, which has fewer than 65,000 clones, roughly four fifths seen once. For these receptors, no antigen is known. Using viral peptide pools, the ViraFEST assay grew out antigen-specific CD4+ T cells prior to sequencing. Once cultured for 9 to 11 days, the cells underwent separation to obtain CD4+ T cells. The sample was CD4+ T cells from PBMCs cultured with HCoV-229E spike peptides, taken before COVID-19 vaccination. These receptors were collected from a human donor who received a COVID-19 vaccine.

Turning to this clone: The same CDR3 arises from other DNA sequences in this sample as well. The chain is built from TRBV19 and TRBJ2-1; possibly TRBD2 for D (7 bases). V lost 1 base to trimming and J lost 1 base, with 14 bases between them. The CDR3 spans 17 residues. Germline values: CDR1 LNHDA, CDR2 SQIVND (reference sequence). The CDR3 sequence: CASSIAQGRGSYNEQFF. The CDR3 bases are TGTGCCAGTAGTATAGCCCAGGGGCGGGGGTCCTACAATGAGCAGTTCTTC.

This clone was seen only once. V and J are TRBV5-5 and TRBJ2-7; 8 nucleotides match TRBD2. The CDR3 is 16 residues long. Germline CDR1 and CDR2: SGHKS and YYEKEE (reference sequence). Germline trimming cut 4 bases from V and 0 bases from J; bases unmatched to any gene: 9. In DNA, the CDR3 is TGTGCCAGCAGCCAAAGAGGGGCGGGAGGCTCCTACGAGCAGTACGTC. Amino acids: CASSQRGAGGSYEQYV.

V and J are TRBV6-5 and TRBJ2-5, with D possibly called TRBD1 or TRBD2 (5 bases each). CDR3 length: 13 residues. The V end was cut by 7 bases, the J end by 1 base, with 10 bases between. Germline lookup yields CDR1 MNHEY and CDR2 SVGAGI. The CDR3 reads CASKVRGQETQYF. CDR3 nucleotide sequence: TGTGCCAGCAAGGTGAGGGGCCAAGAGACCCAGTACTTC.

The CDR3 nucleotides are TGTGCCAGCAGTTTACATGGCCGGAATGAGCAGTTCTTC. This gives the protein CASSLHGRNEQFF. The chain has TRBV12-3 or TRBV12-4 and TRBJ2-1; D not certain. Trimming took 2 bases from V and 7 from J, leaving 9 bases between them. This CDR3 contains 13 residues.

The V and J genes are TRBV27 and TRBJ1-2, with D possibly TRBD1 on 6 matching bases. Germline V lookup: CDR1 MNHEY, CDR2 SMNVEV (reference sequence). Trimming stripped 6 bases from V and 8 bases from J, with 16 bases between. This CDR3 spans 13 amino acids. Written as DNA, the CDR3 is TGTGCCAGCAGAGGAAACAGGGTTGGAGGCTACACCTTC. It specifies CASRGNRVGGYTF.

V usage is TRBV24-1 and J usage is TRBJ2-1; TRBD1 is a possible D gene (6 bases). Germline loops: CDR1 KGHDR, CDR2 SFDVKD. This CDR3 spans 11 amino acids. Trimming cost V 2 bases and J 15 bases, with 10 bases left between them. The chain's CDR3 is CATSDSGAPFF. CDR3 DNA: TGTGCCACCAGTGATTCAGGGGCCCCGTTCTTC.

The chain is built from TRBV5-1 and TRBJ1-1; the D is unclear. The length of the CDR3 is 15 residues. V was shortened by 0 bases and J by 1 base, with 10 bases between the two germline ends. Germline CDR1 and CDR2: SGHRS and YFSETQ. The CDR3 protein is CASSLAGSTNTEAFF. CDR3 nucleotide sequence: TGCGCCAGCAGCTTGGCTGGGAGCACGAACACTGAAGCTTTCTTT.

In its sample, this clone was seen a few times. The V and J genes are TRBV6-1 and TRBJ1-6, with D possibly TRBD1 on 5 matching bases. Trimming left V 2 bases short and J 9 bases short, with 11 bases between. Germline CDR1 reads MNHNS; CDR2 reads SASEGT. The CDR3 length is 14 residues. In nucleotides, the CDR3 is TGTGCCAGCAGTGAACGGGGCGGGCCTTCACCCCTCCACTTT. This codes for CASSERGGPSPLHF.

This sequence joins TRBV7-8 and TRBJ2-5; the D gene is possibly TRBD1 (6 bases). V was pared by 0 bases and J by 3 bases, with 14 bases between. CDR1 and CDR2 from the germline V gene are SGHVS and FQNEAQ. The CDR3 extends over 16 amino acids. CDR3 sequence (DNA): TGTGCCAGCAGCTTAGCCCTTTTTACAGGGAAAGAGACCCAGTACTTC. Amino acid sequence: CASSLALFTGKETQYF.

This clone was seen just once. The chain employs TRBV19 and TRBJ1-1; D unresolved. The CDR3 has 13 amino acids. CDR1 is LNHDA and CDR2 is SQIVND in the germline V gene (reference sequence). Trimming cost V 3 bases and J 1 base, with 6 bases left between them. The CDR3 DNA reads TGTGCCAGTAGTATTCTCCCGAACACTGAAGCTTTCTTT. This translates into CASSILPNTEAFF.

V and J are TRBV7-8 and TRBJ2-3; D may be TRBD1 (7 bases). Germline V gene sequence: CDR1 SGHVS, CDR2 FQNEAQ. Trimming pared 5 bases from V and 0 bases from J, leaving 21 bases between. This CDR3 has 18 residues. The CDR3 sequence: CASSPHLAAGGSTDTQYF. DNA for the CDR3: TGTGCCAGCAGCCCCCACCTGGCGGCAGGGGGGAGCACAGATACGCAGTATTTT.

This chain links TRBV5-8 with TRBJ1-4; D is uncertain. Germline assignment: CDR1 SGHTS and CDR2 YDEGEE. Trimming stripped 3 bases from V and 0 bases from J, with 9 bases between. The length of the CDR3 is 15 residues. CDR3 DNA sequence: TGTGCCAGCAGCTCTTTATCTGCAACTAATGAAAAACTGTTTTTT. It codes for CASSSLSATNEKLFF.

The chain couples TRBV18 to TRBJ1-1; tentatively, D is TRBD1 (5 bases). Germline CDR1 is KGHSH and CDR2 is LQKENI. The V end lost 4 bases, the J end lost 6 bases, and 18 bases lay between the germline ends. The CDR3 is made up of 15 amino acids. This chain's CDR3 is CASSQSRDRVAEAFF. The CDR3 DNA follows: TGTGCCAGCTCACAGAGCCGGGACCGCGTCGCTGAAGCTTTCTTT.

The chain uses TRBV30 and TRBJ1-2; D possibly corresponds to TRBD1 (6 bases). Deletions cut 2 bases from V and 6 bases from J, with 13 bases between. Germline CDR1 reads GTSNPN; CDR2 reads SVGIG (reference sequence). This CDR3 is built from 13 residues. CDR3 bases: TGTGCCTGGAGTTACAGGGTAAAGAATGGCTACACCTTC. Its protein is CAWSYRVKNGYTF.

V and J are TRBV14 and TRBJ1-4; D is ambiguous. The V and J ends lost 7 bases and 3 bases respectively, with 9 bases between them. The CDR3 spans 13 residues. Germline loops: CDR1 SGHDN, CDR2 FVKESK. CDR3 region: CASTRGPNEKLFF. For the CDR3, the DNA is TGTGCCAGCACTCGCGGACCTAATGAAAAACTGTTTTTT.

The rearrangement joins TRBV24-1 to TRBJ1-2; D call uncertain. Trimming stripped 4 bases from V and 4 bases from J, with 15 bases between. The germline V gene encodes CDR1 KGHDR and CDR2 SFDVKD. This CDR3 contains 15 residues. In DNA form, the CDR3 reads TGTGCCACCAGTGACCAAAAGGACGGCCCCTATGGCTACACCTTC. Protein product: CATSDQKDGPYGYTF.

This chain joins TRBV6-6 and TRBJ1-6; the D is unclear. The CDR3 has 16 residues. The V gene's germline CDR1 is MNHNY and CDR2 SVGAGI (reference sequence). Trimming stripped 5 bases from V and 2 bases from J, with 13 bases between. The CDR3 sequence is CASSADGSPYNSPLHF. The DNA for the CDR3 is TGTGCCAGCAGTGCGGATGGGAGTCCCTATAATTCACCCCTCCACTTT.

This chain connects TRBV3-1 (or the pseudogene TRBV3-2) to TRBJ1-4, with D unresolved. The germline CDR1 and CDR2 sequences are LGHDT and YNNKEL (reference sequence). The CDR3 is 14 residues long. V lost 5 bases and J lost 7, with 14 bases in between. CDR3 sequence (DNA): TGTGCCAGCAGCTACACTCGGACGGTTGAAAAACTGTTTTTT. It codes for CASSYTRTVEKLFF.

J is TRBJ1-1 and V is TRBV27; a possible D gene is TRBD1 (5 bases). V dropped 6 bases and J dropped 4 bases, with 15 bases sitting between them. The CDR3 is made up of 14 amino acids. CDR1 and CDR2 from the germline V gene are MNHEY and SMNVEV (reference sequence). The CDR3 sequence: CASRHSTAGTEAFF. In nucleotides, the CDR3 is TGTGCCAGCAGGCATTCGACAGCCGGCACTGAAGCTTTCTTT.

The CDR3 sequence is CASSLRREHGEAFF. The CDR3 region has the DNA TGTGCCAGCAGTTTGCGGAGGGAGCATGGTGAAGCTTTCTTT. The rearrangement uses TRBV6-2 or TRBV6-3 and TRBJ1-1, with D unclear. V lost 4 bases, J lost 7 bases, and 16 bases lay in between. Germline V gives CDR1 MNHEY, CDR2 SVGEGT. The CDR3 runs 14 residues.

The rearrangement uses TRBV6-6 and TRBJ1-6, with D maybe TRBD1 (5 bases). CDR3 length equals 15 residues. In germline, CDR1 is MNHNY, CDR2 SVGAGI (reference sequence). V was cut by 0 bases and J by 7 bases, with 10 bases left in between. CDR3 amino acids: CASSYSMQGNSPLHF. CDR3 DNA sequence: TGTGCCAGCAGTTACTCGATGCAGGGCAATTCACCCCTCCACTTT.